A single sample is the source of the 11 T cell receptor beta chains below, sequenced in a study of T-cell memory formation after mild COVID-19. TCRdb re-called the 5' RACE reads with MiXCR, one entry per CDR3 protein. The sample holds about 400,000 distinct CDR3 sequences, 23% seen once. Sequencing used PBMCs or a T cell subset sorted from them (not recorded which). The receptors stem from an adult woman who had mild COVID-19 (a few samples of this study predate the infection). Cell type and time point are not known.

The CDR3 nucleotides read TGCAGTGCTGTCCCCTTAGCGGGGGTCTTTGGGGATACGCAGTATTTT. The encoded protein is CSAVPLAGVFGDTQYF. The chain links TRBV20-1 to TRBJ2-3; 9 bases agree with TRBD2. The V and J ends lost 5 bases and 6 bases, in that order; junction bases with no gene match: 15. This CDR3 is built from 16 residues. From germline, CDR1 is DFQATT and CDR2 SNEGSKA (reference sequence).

This clonotype was found many times. The chain joins TRBV5-1 to TRBJ2-3; maybe TRBD1 (5 bases). Trimming cost V 4 bases and J 2 bases, with 11 bases left between them. The V gene's germline CDR1 is SGHRS and CDR2 YFSETQ. The CDR3 has 14 residues. CDR3 DNA sequence: TGCGCCAGCAGCGGTGACAGATTCACAGATACGCAGTATTTT. This codes for CASSGDRFTDTQYF.

This clonotype was detected only a few times. The chain recombines TRBV5-1 with TRBJ2-3; TRBD1 matches at 9 bases. CDR1 and CDR2 from the germline V gene are SGHRS and YFSETQ. The CDR3 spans 15 residues. Trimming removed 8 bases from V and 8 bases from J; junction bases left unmatched: 15. The CDR3 nucleotides read TGCGCCAGTGCCCTCCGGGACAGGGAACCCGGTACGCAGTATTTT. Protein: CASALRDREPGTQYF.

The table lists this clonotype with a few counts. The chain couples TRBV3-1 to TRBJ1-5; weak D call: TRBD1 (5 bases). The ends were cut back, 1 base at V and 3 bases at J, with 7 bases in the middle. Germline V gene sequence: CDR1 LGHDT, CDR2 YNNKEL (reference sequence). The CDR3 runs 14 residues. The CDR3 region is CASSQGQSNQPQHF. CDR3 DNA: TGTGCCAGCAGCCAAGGACAGTCCAATCAGCCCCAGCATTTT.

The rearrangement joins TRBV20-1 to TRBJ2-1; D may correspond to TRBD1 or TRBD2 (6 bases each). Trimming removed 1 base at V and 9 bases at J, with 19 bases between. Germline V gives CDR1 DFQATT, CDR2 SNEGSKA (reference sequence). The CDR3 loop spans 15 amino acids. Written as DNA, the CDR3 is TGCAGTGCTAGAGGCGGGTGGGGGGCGTTCACTGAGCAGTTCTTC. Amino acid sequence: CSARGGWGAFTEQFF.

The V call is TRBV7-3, the J call TRBJ2-3; D may correspond to TRBD1 or TRBD2 (7 bases each). Trimming cost V 5 bases and J 3 bases, with 15 bases left between them. The CDR3 contains 15 residues. Germline V lookup: CDR1 SGHTA, CDR2 FQGTGA. Written as DNA, the CDR3 is TGTGCCAGCAGCCCAGGGGGGGTCGGAACAGATACGCAGTATTTT. Its translation: CASSPGGVGTDTQYF.

This clonotype was detected only a few times. The V and J genes are TRBV4-3 and TRBJ1-2, with a possible D match to TRBD1 (6 bases). The germline V and J ends were trimmed by 0 bases and 2 bases, with 13 bases remaining between them. The CDR3 extends over 16 amino acids. Per the germline V gene, CDR1 is LGHNA and CDR2 is YSLEER. This CDR3 is CASSQDVWGQNYGYTF. DNA of the CDR3: TGCGCCAGCAGCCAAGATGTTTGGGGACAAAACTATGGCTACACCTTC.

CDR3 in amino acids: CASSSVLAALNTGELFF. The CDR3 bases are TGCGCCAGCAGCTCCGTACTAGCGGCGTTGAACACCGGGGAGCTGTTTTTT. V usage is TRBV5-1 and J usage is TRBJ2-2; TRBD2 matches 8 bases. Looked up from germline, CDR1 is SGHRS and CDR2 is YFSETQ. This CDR3 region has 17 residues. V gave up 3 bases and J gave up 1 base; unmatched junction bases: 8.

Only a few counts were recorded for this clonotype. V is TRBV7-8 and J is TRBJ2-5; D might be TRBD1 or TRBD2, each matching 5 bases. V shed 5 bases and J shed 5 bases, with 15 bases lying between them. Germline V lookup: CDR1 SGHVS, CDR2 FQNEAQ. There are 14 residues in the CDR3. The CDR3 DNA sequence: TGTGCCAGCAGCCCTAGAGTCAGGGACGAGACCCAGTACTTC. Protein: CASSPRVRDETQYF.

The chain recombines TRBV6-5 with TRBJ1-2; 9 nucleotides align to TRBD1. V dropped 2 bases and J dropped 5; count of bases not matched to a gene: 3. The CDR3 extends over 14 amino acids. Germline V gives CDR1 MNHEY, CDR2 SVGAGI. CDR3 sequence (DNA): TGTGCCAGCAGTTACGCGACAGGGGGGTATGGCTACACCTTC. Amino acids: CASSYATGGYGYTF.

This clonotype was counted many times. V gene TRBV5-1 combines with J gene TRBJ2-1; no firm D call. The CDR3 is 13 amino acids. V was clipped by 4 bases and J by 3 bases, with 8 bases between them. Germline-derived CDR1 and CDR2 are SGHRS and YFSETQ. The CDR3 DNA is TGCGCCAGCAGCCAGGACGTCTACAATGAGCAGTTCTTC. Translated: CASSQDVYNEQFF.